A selection of T cell receptor beta chains follows, all from one sample in a study of cytomegalovirus exposure and HLA in healthy donors. Produced via immunoSEQ multiplex PCR; TCRdb's table is partial and in-frame only. In the table there are about 240,000 clones, about 81% of which are singletons. Sequenced: PBMCs. The source is a woman between 35 and 50 years old in good health and CMV-seropositive. Each CDR3 is given without its conserved first and last residue. The order of the fields is V gene, J gene, CDR3 length, CDR3 protein.

V gene: TRBV11-2
J gene: TRBJ2-6
CDR3 length: 12
CDR3 protein: ASSFYSGANVLT

V gene: TRBV7-2
J gene: TRBJ2-3
CDR3 length: 12
CDR3 protein: ASSLGTVTDTQY

V gene: TRBV19
J gene: TRBJ1-2
CDR3 length: 12
CDR3 protein: ASSITPGVYGYT

V gene: TRBV10-3
J gene: TRBJ1-1
CDR3 length: 12
CDR3 protein: AISVPGLNTEAF

V gene: TRBV7-2
J gene: TRBJ1-5
CDR3 length: 13
CDR3 protein: ASSRQQGSNQPQH

V gene: TRBV18
J gene: TRBJ1-6
CDR3 length: 10
CDR3 protein: ASSPPESPLH

V gene: TRBV7-8
J gene: TRBJ1-5
CDR3 length: 15
CDR3 protein: ASSLARRAGQFGAQH

V gene: TRBV10-1
J gene: TRBJ2-7
CDR3 length: 17
CDR3 protein: ASSGSARLTGGTSYEQY

V gene: TRBV7-9
J gene: TRBJ1-2
CDR3 length: 12
CDR3 protein: ASTNGQGHYGYT

V gene: TRBV4-1
J gene: TRBJ2-2
CDR3 length: 13
CDR3 protein: ASSQGQGGTGELF

V gene: TRBV18
J gene: TRBJ2-7
CDR3 length: 11
CDR3 protein: ASSPGLKNEQY

V gene: TRBV9
J gene: TRBJ2-3
CDR3 length: 12
CDR3 protein: ASSVSAGTDTQY

V gene: TRBV29-1
J gene: TRBJ2-1
CDR3 length: 9
CDR3 protein: SVEDRQLPF

V gene: TRBV10-3
J gene: TRBJ1-1
CDR3 length: 9
CDR3 protein: AIMGRTEAF

V gene: TRBV10-3
J gene: TRBJ2-7
CDR3 length: 12
CDR3 protein: AISWGGEADEQY

V gene: TRBV10-3
J gene: TRBJ2-2
CDR3 length: 12
CDR3 protein: AITLALNTGELF

V gene: TRBV30
J gene: TRBJ1-2
CDR3 length: 12
CDR3 protein: AWSVGGQYNGYT

V gene: TRBV5-6
J gene: TRBJ2-5
CDR3 length: 13
CDR3 protein: ASSLDPGGEETQY

V gene: TRBV30
J gene: TRBJ2-3
CDR3 length: 12
CDR3 protein: AWSRLASTDTQY

V gene: TRBV4-2
J gene: TRBJ1-2
CDR3 length: 10
CDR3 protein: ATSDRGNGYT

V gene: TRBV9
J gene: TRBJ2-7
CDR3 length: 13
CDR3 protein: ASSEGDSRVYEQY

V gene: TRBV6-5
J gene: TRBJ1-1
CDR3 length: 11
CDR3 protein: ASSYSGATEAF

V gene: TRBV10-3
J gene: TRBJ1-2
CDR3 length: 12
CDR3 protein: ATRGQGYYYGYT

V gene: TRBV30
J gene: TRBJ2-3
CDR3 length: 11
CDR3 protein: AWSGLVADTQY

V gene: TRBV11-3
J gene: TRBJ2-4
CDR3 length: 15
CDR3 protein: ASSFVSESRAKNIQY

V gene: TRBV15
J gene: TRBJ2-2
CDR3 length: 11
CDR3 protein: ATSARNTGELF

V gene: TRBV6-1
J gene: TRBJ1-2
CDR3 length: 12
CDR3 protein: ASSEIGRADGYT

V gene: TRBV4-3
J gene: TRBJ2-1
CDR3 length: 13
CDR3 protein: ASSQASGGAYEQF

V gene: TRBV19
J gene: TRBJ2-7
CDR3 length: 14
CDR3 protein: ASSRLAGGSTYEQY

V gene: TRBV5-4
J gene: TRBJ2-3
CDR3 length: 11
CDR3 protein: ASSLVGADTQY

V gene: TRBV5-5
J gene: TRBJ2-5
CDR3 length: 14
CDR3 protein: ASSVHSGTGLETQY

V gene: TRBV6-6
J gene: TRBJ1-4
CDR3 length: 12
CDR3 protein: ASSYSRGDEKLF

V gene: TRBV29-1
J gene: TRBJ2-5
CDR3 length: 10
CDR3 protein: SVRTGEETQY

V gene: TRBV10-2
J gene: TRBJ2-1
CDR3 length: 12
CDR3 protein: ASSALLNYNEQF

V gene: TRBV6-1
J gene: TRBJ1-1
CDR3 length: 12
CDR3 protein: ASSESITRGLAF

V gene: TRBV21-1
J gene: TRBJ1-3
CDR3 length: 14
CDR3 protein: ASSKGGQSSGNTIY

V gene: TRBV7-2
J gene: TRBJ1-4
CDR3 length: 14
CDR3 protein: ASSLAPGMRHEKLF

V gene: TRBV7-6
J gene: TRBJ1-2
CDR3 length: 13
CDR3 protein: ASRFPRPGNYGYT

V gene: TRBV5-6
J gene: TRBJ1-4
CDR3 length: 17
CDR3 protein: ASRKTGTGGLWTNEKLF

V gene: TRBV11-2
J gene: TRBJ1-4
CDR3 length: 12
CDR3 protein: ASSLFRRGEKLF